This entry concerns a single T cell receptor beta chain. The clone's antigen remains unknown. Base qualities are not recorded, but no much larger clone differs from it by a single base. The germline V gene gives CDR1 as MNHNS and CDR2 as SASEGT. Spanning cysteine to phenylalanine, the CDR3 consists of 15 amino acids. Just the 45-base CDR3 DNA is kept, in frame starting at base 1. Trimming removed 2 bases from V and 3 bases from J; the gene matches leave 5 bases unexplained. This record comes from a study of spatial heterogeneity in lung cancer (dated by TCRdb to the late 2010s). The study in broad terms: Beta-chain transcripts were consistently detected in greater numbers than alpha-chain transcripts, which likely reflects a higher abundance of beta-chain transcripts. In the raw uncorrected reads, each unique combination of TCR and UMI appeared on average more than ten times. At surgery, over 200 tumor regions, 63 to 70 matched nontumor lung samples and 56 PBMC samples were TCR-sequenced for both alpha and beta chains. The study linked features of the TCR repertoire to counts of nonsynonymous mutations, which were determined by whole-exome sequencing of tumor tissue. In non-small cell lung cancer, the study quantitatively compared TCR alpha and beta repertoires across several tumor regions, matched nontumor lung, and blood. General findings and caveats noted by the study authors: Confirming at a functional level the hypothesis that regional TCRs recognize regional mutations was considered to require additional single-cell paired TCR alpha and beta sequencing.

In light of the paper, this sample's time point label describes: sample taken at primary tumor resection. The donors were some 72 patients from the lung TRACERx cohort who had early-stage, untreated non-small cell lung cancer. TCR sequencing used whole RNA extracted from tumor and nontumor lung tissue, or from cryopreserved PBMC samples, without cell sorting. Patients were selected for TCR sequencing only if sufficient RNA was available from at least two tumor regions. Before being selected, tumor and adjacent nontumor lung specimens were reviewed by a lung pathologist. Library prep was done by 5' RACE. Instrument used: NextSeq 500. To allow correction of PCR and sequencing errors, the TCR library protocol tagged every TCR cDNA molecule with a unique molecular identifier. Per the authors' processing: TCR identification, UMI-based error correction and CDR3 extraction were all carried out with Decombinator tools. TCRs above a frequency of 2 per 1,000, corresponding to the top 1% of the tumor frequency distribution, were defined as expanded. Each repertoire was subsampled 100 times to 5,000 TCRs, after which Renyi diversity was computed with the R vegan package. CDR3 similarity networks were built from amino acid triplet string-kernel similarity, with CDR3s being connected when pairwise similarity was above 0.82. In TCRdb, the public reads were trimmed at Q25 with fastp and aligned with MiXCR, with productive beta chains retained. A single entry per CDR3 protein holds the most common genes and DNA from its merged rows. V and J calls and clone size were set by TCRdb, not the authors. The sample yields approximately 1,100 distinct CDR3 sequences; 38% were counted once. 20% to 25% of the sample goes to the ten largest clones.

The receptor chain draws on TRBV6-1 and TRBJ2-7; 9 bases in the junction line up with TRBD1. The TCR comes from a male donor with early-stage non-small cell lung cancer. The sequencing here drew on normal lung tissue next to the tumor, taken at surgery. The CDR3 protein sequence reads: CASSERGQGSYEQYF. The sequence in DNA is TGTGCCAGCAGTGAAAGGGGACAGGGTAGCTACGAGCAGTACTTC.